This T cell receptor (beta chain) was captured by sequencing in a study of T-cell reconstitution after alpha-beta-depleted transplantation in children. The germline CDR1 and CDR2 sequences are SGHRS and YFSETQ. V was clipped by 4 bases and J by 5 bases, with 21 bases between them. The CDR3 extends over 16 amino acids. Preparation of the TCRbeta library involved a method that used unique molecular identifiers. TCRdb called the PCR reads again in MiXCR, with one record for every CDR3 protein. Among roughly 300,000 distinct CDR3 sequences, 9% to 12% were seen once, and the ten largest hold around 2.4%. This clonotype was counted only a few times.

The starting material was PBMCs from the stem cell graft donor, obtained from the stem cell graft. The clonotype was recovered from a human donor who donated a stem cell graft to a child with acute lymphoblastic leukemia. The chain carries TRBV5-1 and TRBJ2-5; D could derive from TRBD1 or TRBD2 (5 bases each). CDR3 region: CASSKSILGAGETQYF. CDR3 in DNA: TGCGCCAGCAGCAAATCAATTCTCGGGGCCGGCGAGACCCAGTACTTC.